The rows below give T cell receptor beta chains drawn from one sample of a study of cytomegalovirus exposure and HLA in healthy donors. Clones were read by immunoSEQ multiplex PCR, and TCRdb kept only the in-frame ones, dropping some. The sample consists of under 200,000 clones, approximately 80% of them appearing once. Sequenced: PBMCs. These receptors originate from a woman between 50 and 59 years old in good health and CMV-seropositive. Each CDR3 is given with its conserved first and last residue. D genes are given only for firm matches. Clone size, where shown, is once, few, many, or a class for clones that have expanded.

cdr3_length: 15; j_call: TRBJ1-6; clone_size: .; v_call: TRBV19; d_call: .; cdr3_nt: TGTGCCAGTAGTATAGGCGTCTCAACCAATTCACCCCTCCACTTT; cdr3_aa: CASSIGVSTNSPLHF
cdr3_length: 14; j_call: TRBJ2-1; clone_size: .; v_call: TRBV2; d_call: TRBD2; cdr3_nt: TGTGCCAGCACCTTAGCGGGAGGCTACAATGAGCAGTTCTTC; cdr3_aa: CASTLAGGYNEQFF
cdr3_length: 15; j_call: TRBJ1-2; clone_size: .; v_call: TRBV18; d_call: .; cdr3_nt: TGTGCCAGCTCCCTGGGGGACACTCCCCGACCCGGCTACACCTTC; cdr3_aa: CASSLGDTPRPGYTF
cdr3_length: 13; j_call: TRBJ2-7; clone_size: .; v_call: TRBV5-1; d_call: .; cdr3_nt: TGCGCCAGCAGCTTGGACCGACTCTACGAGCAGTACTTC; cdr3_aa: CASSLDRLYEQYF
cdr3_length: 17; j_call: TRBJ1-1; clone_size: .; v_call: TRBV27; d_call: TRBD1; cdr3_nt: TGTGCCAGTTATAACCTGGTAGGGGGCGTGGGGAACACTGAAGCTTTCTTT; cdr3_aa: CASYNLVGGVGNTEAFF
cdr3_length: 14; j_call: TRBJ1-5; clone_size: .; v_call: TRBV7-8; d_call: TRBD1; cdr3_nt: TGTGCCAGCAGCACCGGGACAGATAATCAGCCCCAGCATTTT; cdr3_aa: CASSTGTDNQPQHF
cdr3_length: 16; j_call: TRBJ2-3; clone_size: .; v_call: TRBV1; d_call: .; cdr3_nt: TGCACCAGCAGCCGGAGTGCTTCGGAGCGGGAAGATACGCAGTATTTT; cdr3_aa: CTSSRSASEREDTQYF
cdr3_length: 15; j_call: TRBJ2-3; clone_size: .; v_call: TRBV28; d_call: .; cdr3_nt: TGTGCCAGCAGTCCTATCGAGGGATTCACAGATACGCAGTATTTT; cdr3_aa: CASSPIEGFTDTQYF
cdr3_length: 11; j_call: TRBJ1-2; clone_size: .; v_call: TRBV20-1; d_call: .; cdr3_nt: TGCAGTGTAGGTCAGGACTATGGCTACACCTTC; cdr3_aa: CSVGQDYGYTF
cdr3_length: 12; j_call: TRBJ2-7; clone_size: .; v_call: TRBV7-2; d_call: .; cdr3_nt: TGTGCCAGCAGCTTTACAGCCTACGAGCAGTACTTC; cdr3_aa: CASSFTAYEQYF
cdr3_length: 13; j_call: TRBJ1-1; clone_size: .; v_call: TRBV2; d_call: .; cdr3_nt: TGTGCCAGCCAGAGGGCAGGGAACACTGAAGCTTTCTTT; cdr3_aa: CASQRAGNTEAFF
cdr3_length: 12; j_call: TRBJ2-3; clone_size: .; v_call: TRBV9; d_call: TRBD2; cdr3_nt: TGTGCCAGCAACCGGGGGGCAGATACGCAGTATTTT; cdr3_aa: CASNRGADTQYF
cdr3_length: 16; j_call: TRBJ2-1; clone_size: .; v_call: TRBV11-2; d_call: TRBD1; cdr3_nt: TGTGCCAGCAGCTCTTACAGGGGGCCGAATTTATATGAGCAGTTCTTC; cdr3_aa: CASSSYRGPNLYEQFF
cdr3_length: 17; j_call: TRBJ2-3; clone_size: .; v_call: TRBV11-2; d_call: .; cdr3_nt: TGTGCCAGCAGGGAACGCCTCGGGACAACTAGCACAGATACGCAGTATTTT; cdr3_aa: CASRERLGTTSTDTQYF
cdr3_length: 14; j_call: TRBJ2-7; clone_size: once; v_call: TRBV15; d_call: .; cdr3_nt: TGTGCCACCAGCAGCGGGCCCCCCGGGAGATGGCAGTACTTC; cdr3_aa: CATSSGPPGRWQYF
cdr3_length: 18; j_call: TRBJ2-1; clone_size: few; v_call: TRBV7-2; d_call: TRBD2; cdr3_nt: TGTGCCAGCAGCTTACTAAGGACTAGCGGGAGGAGCGTCGATGAGCAGTTCTTC; cdr3_aa: CASSLLRTSGRSVDEQFF
cdr3_length: 14; j_call: TRBJ2-3; clone_size: .; v_call: TRBV10-3; d_call: .; cdr3_nt: TGTGCCATCGAGGACGGGAGCGGCACAGATACGCAGTATTTT; cdr3_aa: CAIEDGSGTDTQYF
cdr3_length: 15; j_call: TRBJ1-3; clone_size: .; v_call: TRBV28; d_call: .; cdr3_nt: TGTGCCAGCAGTTTATACAAGGGGTTCGGAAACACCATATATTTT; cdr3_aa: CASSLYKGFGNTIYF
cdr3_length: 15; j_call: TRBJ2-3; clone_size: .; v_call: TRBV2; d_call: TRBD2; cdr3_nt: TGTGCCAGCATCTTCGTAGCGGGCCCCACAGATACGCAGTATTTT; cdr3_aa: CASIFVAGPTDTQYF
cdr3_length: 18; j_call: TRBJ1-1; clone_size: .; v_call: TRBV7-2; d_call: TRBD1; cdr3_nt: TGTGCCAGCAGCTTAGTAGGGCGACAGGGGGCAGGGGGCACTGAAGCTTTCTTT; cdr3_aa: CASSLVGRQGAGGTEAFF
cdr3_length: 15; j_call: TRBJ2-4; clone_size: .; v_call: TRBV4-2; d_call: TRBD2; cdr3_nt: TGTGCCAGCAGCCAAGAGCCCGGGACTAGCGAATATAAGTACTTC; cdr3_aa: CASSQEPGTSEYKYF
cdr3_length: 15; j_call: TRBJ2-7; clone_size: .; v_call: TRBV5-1; d_call: .; cdr3_nt: TGCGCCAGCAGCTTGGGTGGGGGTAGCGGCTACGAGCAGTACTTC; cdr3_aa: CASSLGGGSGYEQYF
cdr3_length: 15; j_call: TRBJ2-7; clone_size: .; v_call: TRBV7-2; d_call: TRBD1; cdr3_nt: TGTGCCAGCAGCTTTCCCGGACAGGGGGCCCACGAGCAGTACTTC; cdr3_aa: CASSFPGQGAHEQYF
cdr3_length: 16; j_call: TRBJ1-1; clone_size: .; v_call: TRBV5-4; d_call: .; cdr3_nt: TGTGCCAGCAGCTTGGAATTCGGGGGGGCGCGCACTGAAGCTTTCTTT; cdr3_aa: CASSLEFGGARTEAFF
cdr3_length: 18; j_call: TRBJ2-3; clone_size: .; v_call: TRBV5-1; d_call: TRBD2; cdr3_nt: TGCGCCAGCATCCGGCAGCCACTAGCGGGAGGGCCAGCAGATACGCAGTATTTT; cdr3_aa: CASIRQPLAGGPADTQYF
cdr3_length: 15; j_call: TRBJ2-7; clone_size: few; v_call: TRBV19; d_call: TRBD2; cdr3_nt: TGTGCCAGTAGTATGGTGGCTAGCGGGAGGTGGGAGCAGTACTTC; cdr3_aa: CASSMVASGRWEQYF
cdr3_length: 15; j_call: TRBJ1-2; clone_size: .; v_call: TRBV6-5; d_call: .; cdr3_nt: TGTGCCAGCAGGGTAATGGACAGTTCCCTCTATGGCTACACCTTC; cdr3_aa: CASRVMDSSLYGYTF
cdr3_length: 16; j_call: TRBJ2-7; clone_size: .; v_call: TRBV4-2; d_call: TRBD2; cdr3_nt: TGTGCCAGCAGCCAAGATCTAGCGGGAGCGTCCTACGAGCAGTACTTC; cdr3_aa: CASSQDLAGASYEQYF
cdr3_length: 14; j_call: TRBJ2-7; clone_size: .; v_call: TRBV19; d_call: .; cdr3_nt: TGTGCCAGTAGTCCTCGATCGGACTACTACGAGCAGTACTTC; cdr3_aa: CASSPRSDYYEQYF
cdr3_length: 16; j_call: TRBJ2-2; clone_size: .; v_call: TRBV5-1; d_call: TRBD2; cdr3_nt: TGCGCCAGCAGCTTGGTTAGCGGGAGAAACACCGGGGAGCTGTTTTTT; cdr3_aa: CASSLVSGRNTGELFF
cdr3_length: 15; j_call: TRBJ1-5; clone_size: few; v_call: TRBV7-2; d_call: .; cdr3_nt: TGTGCCAGCAGGCCCGGGGGGTTTAGCAATCAGCCCCAGCATTTT; cdr3_aa: CASRPGGFSNQPQHF
cdr3_length: 15; j_call: TRBJ1-2; clone_size: .; v_call: TRBV29-1; d_call: TRBD1; cdr3_nt: TGCAGCGCCGCAGTCGGGGACAGATTAGGCTATGGCTACACCTTC; cdr3_aa: CSAAVGDRLGYGYTF
cdr3_length: 13; j_call: TRBJ1-1; clone_size: .; v_call: TRBV7-2; d_call: .; cdr3_nt: TGTGCCAGCAGCTTACAGGGGAACACTGAAGCTTTCTTT; cdr3_aa: CASSLQGNTEAFF
cdr3_length: 14; j_call: TRBJ1-5; clone_size: few; v_call: TRBV19; d_call: .; cdr3_nt: TGTGCCAGTGTCCCGAGGGTGGGAAATCAGCCCCAGCATTTT; cdr3_aa: CASVPRVGNQPQHF
cdr3_length: 14; j_call: TRBJ2-1; clone_size: once; v_call: TRBV27; d_call: .; cdr3_nt: TGTGCCAGCAGTCGAAACGGACTCTTTAATGAGCAGTTCTTC; cdr3_aa: CASSRNGLFNEQFF
cdr3_length: 12; j_call: TRBJ2-7; clone_size: .; v_call: TRBV6-1; d_call: .; cdr3_nt: TGTGCCAGCAGGGACAGCTCCTACGAGCAGTACTTC; cdr3_aa: CASRDSSYEQYF
cdr3_length: 22; j_call: TRBJ2-3; clone_size: .; v_call: TRBV2; d_call: TRBD2; cdr3_nt: TGTGCCAGCAGTGATGGACCGAGCCCCCCGGGACTAGCGGGAGGGCCCACAGATACGCAGTATTTT; cdr3_aa: CASSDGPSPPGLAGGPTDTQYF
cdr3_length: 11; j_call: TRBJ2-7; clone_size: .; v_call: TRBV6-5; d_call: TRBD1; cdr3_nt: TGTGCCAGCAGTGACAGGGTCGGCCAGTACTTC; cdr3_aa: CASSDRVGQYF
cdr3_length: 16; j_call: TRBJ2-2; clone_size: .; v_call: TRBV14; d_call: .; cdr3_nt: TGTGCCAGCAGCACCCCCGTTGAGGAGAACACCGGGGAGCTGTTTTTT; cdr3_aa: CASSTPVEENTGELFF
cdr3_length: 14; j_call: TRBJ2-2; clone_size: .; v_call: TRBV11-3; d_call: .; cdr3_nt: TGTGCCAGCAGCTTAGGAGGCGGGACCGGGGAGCTGTTTTTT; cdr3_aa: CASSLGGGTGELFF
cdr3_length: 14; j_call: TRBJ2-5; clone_size: .; v_call: TRBV9; d_call: TRBD2; cdr3_nt: TGTGCCAGCAGCGGACTAGCGGACCAAGAGACCCAGTACTTC; cdr3_aa: CASSGLADQETQYF